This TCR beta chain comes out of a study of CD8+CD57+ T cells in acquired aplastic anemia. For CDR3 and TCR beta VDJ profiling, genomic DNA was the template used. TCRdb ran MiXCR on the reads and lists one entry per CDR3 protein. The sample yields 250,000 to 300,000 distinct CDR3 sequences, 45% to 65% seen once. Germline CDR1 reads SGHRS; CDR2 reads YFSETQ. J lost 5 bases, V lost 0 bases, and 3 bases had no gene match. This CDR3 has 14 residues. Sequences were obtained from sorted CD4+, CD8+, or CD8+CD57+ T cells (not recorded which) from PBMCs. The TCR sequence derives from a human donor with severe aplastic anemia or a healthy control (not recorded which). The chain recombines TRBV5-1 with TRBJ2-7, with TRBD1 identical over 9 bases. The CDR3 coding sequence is TGCGCCAGCAGCTTGGTGGGACAGGGTCACGAGCAGTACTTC. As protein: CASSLVGQGHEQYF.